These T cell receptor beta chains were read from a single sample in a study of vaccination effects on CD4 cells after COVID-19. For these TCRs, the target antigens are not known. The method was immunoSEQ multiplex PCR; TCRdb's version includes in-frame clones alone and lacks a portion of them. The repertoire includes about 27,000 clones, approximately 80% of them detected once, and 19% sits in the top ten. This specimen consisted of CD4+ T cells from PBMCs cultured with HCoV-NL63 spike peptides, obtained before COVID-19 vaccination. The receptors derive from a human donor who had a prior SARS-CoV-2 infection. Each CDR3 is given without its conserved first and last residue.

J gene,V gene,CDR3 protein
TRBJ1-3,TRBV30,AWRTGTVSGNTIY
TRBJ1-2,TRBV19,ASSRRDGDHT
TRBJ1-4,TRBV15,ATRTMGHEKLF
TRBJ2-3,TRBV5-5,ASSLGRSGGSDTQY
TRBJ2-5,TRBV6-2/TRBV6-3,ASSQTGVSPQY
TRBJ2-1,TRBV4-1,ASSQDQGLGQF
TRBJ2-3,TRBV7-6,ASSLTSSWDTQY
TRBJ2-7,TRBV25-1,ASSAAGSYEQY
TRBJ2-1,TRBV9,ASSVGPSYDEQF
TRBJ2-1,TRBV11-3,ASSRRSGSSYNEQF
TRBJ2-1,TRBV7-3,ASSFTPGDEQF